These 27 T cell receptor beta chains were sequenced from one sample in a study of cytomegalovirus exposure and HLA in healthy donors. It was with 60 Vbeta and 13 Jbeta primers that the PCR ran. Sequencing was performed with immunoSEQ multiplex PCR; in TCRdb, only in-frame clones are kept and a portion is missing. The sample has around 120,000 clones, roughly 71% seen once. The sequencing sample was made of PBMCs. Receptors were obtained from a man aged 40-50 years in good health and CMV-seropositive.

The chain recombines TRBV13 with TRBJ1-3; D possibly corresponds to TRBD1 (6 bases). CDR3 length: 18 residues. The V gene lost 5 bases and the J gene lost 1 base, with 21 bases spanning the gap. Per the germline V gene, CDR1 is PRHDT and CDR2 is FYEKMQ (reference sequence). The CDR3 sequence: CASSANRQDRTSGNTIYF. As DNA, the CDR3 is TGTGCCAGCAGCGCCAATCGCCAAGACAGGACTTCTGGAAACACCATATATTTT.

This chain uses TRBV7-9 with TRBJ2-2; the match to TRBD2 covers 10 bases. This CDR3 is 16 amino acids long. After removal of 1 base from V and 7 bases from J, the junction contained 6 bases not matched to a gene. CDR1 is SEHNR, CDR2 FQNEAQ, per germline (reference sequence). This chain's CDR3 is CASSLVLAGVDGELFF. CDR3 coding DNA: TGTGCCAGCAGCTTAGTTCTAGCGGGAGTGGACGGGGAGCTGTTTTTT.

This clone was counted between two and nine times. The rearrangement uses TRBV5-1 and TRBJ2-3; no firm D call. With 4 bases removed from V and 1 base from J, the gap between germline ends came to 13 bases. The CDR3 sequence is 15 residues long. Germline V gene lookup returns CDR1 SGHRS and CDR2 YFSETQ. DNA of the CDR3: TGCGCCAGCAGCCCCGGTTACAGCCGCACAGATACGCAGTATTTT. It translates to CASSPGYSRTDTQYF. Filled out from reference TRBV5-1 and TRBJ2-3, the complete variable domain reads KAGVTQTPRYLIKTRGQQVTLSCSPISGHRSVSWYQQTPGQGLQFLFEYFSETQRNKGNFPGRFSGRQFSNSRSEMNVSTLELGDSALYLCASSPGYSRTDTQYFGPGTRLTVL.

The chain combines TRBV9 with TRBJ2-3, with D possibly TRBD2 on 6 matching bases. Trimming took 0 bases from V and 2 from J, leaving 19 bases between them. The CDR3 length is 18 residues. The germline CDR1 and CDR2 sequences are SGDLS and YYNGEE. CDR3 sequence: CASSVAKKGGTDTDTQYF. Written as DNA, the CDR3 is TGTGCCAGCAGCGTAGCTAAAAAGGGCGGGACGGACACAGATACGCAGTATTTT.

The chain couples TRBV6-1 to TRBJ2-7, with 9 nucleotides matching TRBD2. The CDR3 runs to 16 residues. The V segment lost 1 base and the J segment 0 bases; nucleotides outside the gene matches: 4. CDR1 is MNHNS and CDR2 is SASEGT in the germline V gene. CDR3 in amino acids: CASSEEDSGSSYEQYF. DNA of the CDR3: TGTGCCAGCAGTGAAGAGGATAGCGGGAGCTCCTACGAGCAGTACTTC.

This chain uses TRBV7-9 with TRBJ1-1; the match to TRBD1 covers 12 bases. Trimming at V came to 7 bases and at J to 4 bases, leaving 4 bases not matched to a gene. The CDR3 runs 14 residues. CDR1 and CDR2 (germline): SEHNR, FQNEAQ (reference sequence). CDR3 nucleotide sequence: TGTGCCAGCATGGGACAGGGGGCGCGCACTGAAGCTTTCTTT. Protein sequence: CASMGQGARTEAFF.

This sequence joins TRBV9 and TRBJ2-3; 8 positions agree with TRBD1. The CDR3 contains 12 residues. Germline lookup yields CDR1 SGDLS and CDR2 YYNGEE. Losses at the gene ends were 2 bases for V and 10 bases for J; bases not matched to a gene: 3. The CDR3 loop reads CASSVPGGAQYF. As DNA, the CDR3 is TGTGCCAGCAGCGTTCCAGGGGGCGCGCAGTATTTT. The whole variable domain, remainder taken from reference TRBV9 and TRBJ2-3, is DSGVTQTPKHLITATGQRVTLRCSPRSGDLSVYWYQQSLDQGLQFLIQYYNGEERAKGNILERFSAQQFPDLHSELNLSSLELGDSALYFCASSVPGGAQYFGPGTRLTVL.

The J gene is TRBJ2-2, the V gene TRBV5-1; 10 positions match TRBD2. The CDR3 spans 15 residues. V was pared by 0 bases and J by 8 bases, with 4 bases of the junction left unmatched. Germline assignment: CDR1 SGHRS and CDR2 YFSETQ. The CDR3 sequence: CASSLVLAGQGELFF. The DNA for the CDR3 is TGCGCCAGCAGCTTGGTACTAGCGGGACAGGGGGAGCTGTTTTTT.

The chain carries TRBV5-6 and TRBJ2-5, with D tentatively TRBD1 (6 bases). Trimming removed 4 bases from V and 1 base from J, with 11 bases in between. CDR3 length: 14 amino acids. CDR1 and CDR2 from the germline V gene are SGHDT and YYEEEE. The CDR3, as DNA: TGTGCCAGCAGCGCGGACAGTCCCCAAGAGACCCAGTACTTC. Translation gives CASSADSPQETQYF.

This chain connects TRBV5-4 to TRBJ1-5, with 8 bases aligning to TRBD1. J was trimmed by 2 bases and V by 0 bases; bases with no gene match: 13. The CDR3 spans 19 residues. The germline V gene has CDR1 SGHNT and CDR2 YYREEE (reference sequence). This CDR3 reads CASSLGDRGCWMGNQPQHF. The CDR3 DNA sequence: TGTGCCAGCAGCTTGGGTGACAGGGGATGTTGGATGGGCAATCAGCCCCAGCATTTT. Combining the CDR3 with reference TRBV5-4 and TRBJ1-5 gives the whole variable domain ETGVTQSPTHLIKTRGQQVTLRCSSQSGHNTVSWYQQALGQGPQFIFQYYREEENGRGNFPPRFSGLQFPNYSSELNVNALELDDSALYLCASSLGDRGCWMGNQPQHFGDGTRLSIL.

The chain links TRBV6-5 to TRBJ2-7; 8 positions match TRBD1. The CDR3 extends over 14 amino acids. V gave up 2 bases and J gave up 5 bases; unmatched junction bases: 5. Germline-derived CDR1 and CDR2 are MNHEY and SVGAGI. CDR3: CASSYDRGAHEQYF. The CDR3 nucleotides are TGTGCCAGCAGTTACGACAGGGGCGCCCACGAGCAGTACTTC.

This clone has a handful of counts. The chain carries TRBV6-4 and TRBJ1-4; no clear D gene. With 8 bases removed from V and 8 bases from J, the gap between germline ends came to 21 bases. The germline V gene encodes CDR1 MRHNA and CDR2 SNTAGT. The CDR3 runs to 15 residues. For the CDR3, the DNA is TGTGCCAGCCCGTCGGGGTCAGCGGCTTGGGAAAAACTGTTTTTT. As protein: CASPSGSAAWEKLFF.

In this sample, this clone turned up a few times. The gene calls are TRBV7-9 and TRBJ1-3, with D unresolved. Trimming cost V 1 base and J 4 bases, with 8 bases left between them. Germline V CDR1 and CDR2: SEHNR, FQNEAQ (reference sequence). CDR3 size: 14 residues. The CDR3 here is CASSLVGVGNTIYF. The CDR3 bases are TGTGCCAGCAGCTTAGTGGGAGTCGGAAACACCATATATTTT.

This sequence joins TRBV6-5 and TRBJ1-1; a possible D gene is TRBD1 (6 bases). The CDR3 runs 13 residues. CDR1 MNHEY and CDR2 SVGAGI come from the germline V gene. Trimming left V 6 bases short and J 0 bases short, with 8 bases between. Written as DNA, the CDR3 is TGTGCCAGCAGCACAGGGATGAACACTGAAGCTTTCTTT. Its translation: CASSTGMNTEAFF.

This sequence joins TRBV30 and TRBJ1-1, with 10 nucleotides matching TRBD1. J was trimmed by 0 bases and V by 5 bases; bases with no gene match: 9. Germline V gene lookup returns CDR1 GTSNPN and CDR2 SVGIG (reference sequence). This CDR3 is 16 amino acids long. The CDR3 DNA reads TGTGCCTGGGAAACCGGGACAGGGGATATGAACACTGAAGCTTTCTTT. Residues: CAWETGTGDMNTEAFF.

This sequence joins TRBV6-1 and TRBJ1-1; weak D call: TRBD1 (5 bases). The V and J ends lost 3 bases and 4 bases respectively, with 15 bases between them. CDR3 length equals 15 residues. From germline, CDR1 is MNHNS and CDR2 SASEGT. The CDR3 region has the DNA TGTGCCAGCAGTGATCTCAGGGTTACAGTCACTGAAGCTTTCTTT. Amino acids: CASSDLRVTVTEAFF.

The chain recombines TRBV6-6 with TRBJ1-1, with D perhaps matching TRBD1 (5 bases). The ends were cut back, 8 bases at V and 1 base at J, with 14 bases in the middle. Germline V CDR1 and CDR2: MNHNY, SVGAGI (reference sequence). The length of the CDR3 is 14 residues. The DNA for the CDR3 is TGTGCCAGCCGGGGCGGGGGGAAGAACACTGAAGCTTTCTTT. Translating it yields CASRGGGKNTEAFF.

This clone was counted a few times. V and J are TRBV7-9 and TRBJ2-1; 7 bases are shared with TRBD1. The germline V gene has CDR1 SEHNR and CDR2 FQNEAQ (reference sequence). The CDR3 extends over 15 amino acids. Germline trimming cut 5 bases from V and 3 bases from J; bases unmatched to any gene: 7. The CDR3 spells CASSVDREFYNEQFF. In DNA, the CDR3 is TGTGCCAGCAGCGTTGACAGGGAATTCTACAATGAGCAGTTCTTC.

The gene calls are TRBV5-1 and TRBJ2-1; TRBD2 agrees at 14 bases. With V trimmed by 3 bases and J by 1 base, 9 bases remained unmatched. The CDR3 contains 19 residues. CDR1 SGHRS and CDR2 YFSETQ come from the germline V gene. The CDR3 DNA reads TGCGCCAGCAGCTCAGCGGGACTAGCGGGAGTAAGGTCCTACAATGAGCAGTTCTTC. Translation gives CASSSAGLAGVRSYNEQFF.

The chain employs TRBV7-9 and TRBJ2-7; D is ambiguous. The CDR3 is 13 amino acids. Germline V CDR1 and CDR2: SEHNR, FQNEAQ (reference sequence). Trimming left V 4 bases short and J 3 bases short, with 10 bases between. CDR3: CASSSRGDYEQYF. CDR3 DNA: TGTGCCAGCAGCTCAAGAGGCGACTACGAGCAGTACTTC. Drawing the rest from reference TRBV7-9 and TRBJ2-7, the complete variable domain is DTGVSQNPRHKITKRGQNVTFRCDPISEHNRLYWYRQTLGQGPEFLTYFQNEAQLEKSRLLSDRFSAERPKGSFSTLEIQRTEQGDSAMYLCASSSRGDYEQYFGPGTRLTVT.

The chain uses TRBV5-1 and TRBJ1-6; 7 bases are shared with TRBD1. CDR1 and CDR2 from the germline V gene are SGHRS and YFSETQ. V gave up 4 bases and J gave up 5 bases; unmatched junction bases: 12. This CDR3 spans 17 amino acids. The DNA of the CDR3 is TGCGCCAGCAGCCTGGTTCTAGGGACAGAGGATAATTCACCCCTCCACTTT. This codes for CASSLVLGTEDNSPLHF.

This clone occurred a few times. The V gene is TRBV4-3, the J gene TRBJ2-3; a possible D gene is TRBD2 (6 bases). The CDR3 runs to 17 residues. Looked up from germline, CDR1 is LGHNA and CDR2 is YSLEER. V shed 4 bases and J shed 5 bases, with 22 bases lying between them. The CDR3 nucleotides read TGCGCCAGCAGCCCGATCGGGACTCTCGATGTGGGAGATACGCAGTATTTT. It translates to CASSPIGTLDVGDTQYF.

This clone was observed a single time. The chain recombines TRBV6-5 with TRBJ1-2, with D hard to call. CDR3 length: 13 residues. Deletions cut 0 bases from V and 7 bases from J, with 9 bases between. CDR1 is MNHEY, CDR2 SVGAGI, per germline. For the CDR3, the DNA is TGTGCCAGCAGTTACTCGCCCCGGAGTGGCTACACCTTC. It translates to CASSYSPRSGYTF.

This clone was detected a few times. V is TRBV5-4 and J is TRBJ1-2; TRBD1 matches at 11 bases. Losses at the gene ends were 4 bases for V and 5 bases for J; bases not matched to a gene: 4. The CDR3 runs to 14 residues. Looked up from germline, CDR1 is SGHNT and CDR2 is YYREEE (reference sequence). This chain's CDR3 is CASSPGQGEYGYTF. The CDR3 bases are TGTGCCAGCAGCCCGGGACAGGGGGAATATGGCTACACCTTC.

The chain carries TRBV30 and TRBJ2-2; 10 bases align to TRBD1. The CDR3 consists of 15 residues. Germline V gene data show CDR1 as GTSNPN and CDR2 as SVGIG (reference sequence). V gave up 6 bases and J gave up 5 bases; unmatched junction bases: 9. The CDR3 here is CACFRTGGSTGELFF. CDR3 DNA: TGTGCCTGCTTTAGGACAGGGGGTTCGACCGGGGAGCTGTTTTTT. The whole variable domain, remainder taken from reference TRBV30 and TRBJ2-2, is SQTIHQWPATLVQPVGSPLSLECTVEGTSNPNLYWYRQAAGRGLQLLFYSVGIGQISSEVPQNLSASRPQDRQFILSSKKLLLSDSGFYLCACFRTGGSTGELFFGEGSRLTVL.

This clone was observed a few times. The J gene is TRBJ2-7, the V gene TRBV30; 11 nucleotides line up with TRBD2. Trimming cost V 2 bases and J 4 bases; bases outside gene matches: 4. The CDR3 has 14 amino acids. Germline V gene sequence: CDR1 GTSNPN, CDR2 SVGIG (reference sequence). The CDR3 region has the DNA TGTGCCTGGAGTATGGGACTAGCGGATTACGAGCAGTACGTC. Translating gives CAWSMGLADYEQYV.

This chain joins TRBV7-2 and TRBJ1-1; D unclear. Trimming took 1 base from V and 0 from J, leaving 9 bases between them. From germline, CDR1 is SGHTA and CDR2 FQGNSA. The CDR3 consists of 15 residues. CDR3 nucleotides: TGTGCCAGCAGCTTAGAAGCGCTAATGAACACTGAAGCTTTCTTT. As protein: CASSLEALMNTEAFF.